This T cell receptor beta chain was documented in a study of blood T cells in healthy people across ages. At the level of the study: T cells yielded about one barcoded beta molecule per two cells through template switching.

Broader study findings: Per million T cells, TCR beta diversity dropped about linearly as age rose.

Alongside a J-beta primer mix, a sample-barcoded 5' primer served in a second PCR lasting roughly 6 to 11 cycles. TCRdb called the 5' RACE reads again in MiXCR, with one record for every CDR3 protein. The sample holds about 1 million distinct CDR3 sequences; around 45% are singletons and the top ten take approximately 20%. Per germline, CDR1 MNHEY and CDR2 SVGAGI. CDR3 length: 15 amino acids. Trimming pared 6 bases from V and 0 bases from J, leaving 15 bases between. This clonotype has more than one count but fewer than ten. The antigen remains unidentified. Healthy Caucasians from Russia aged roughly 6 to 95 served as donors.

The chain recombines TRBV6-5 with TRBJ2-7; a weak D match, TRBD1 (5 bases). The TCR originated in a woman between 55 and 75 years old in good health. Sequencing input: blood. CDR3 in DNA: TGTGCCAGCAGGCAAGGGGTCCTAGGCTCCTACGAGCAGTACTTC. Translation gives CASRQGVLGSYEQYF.